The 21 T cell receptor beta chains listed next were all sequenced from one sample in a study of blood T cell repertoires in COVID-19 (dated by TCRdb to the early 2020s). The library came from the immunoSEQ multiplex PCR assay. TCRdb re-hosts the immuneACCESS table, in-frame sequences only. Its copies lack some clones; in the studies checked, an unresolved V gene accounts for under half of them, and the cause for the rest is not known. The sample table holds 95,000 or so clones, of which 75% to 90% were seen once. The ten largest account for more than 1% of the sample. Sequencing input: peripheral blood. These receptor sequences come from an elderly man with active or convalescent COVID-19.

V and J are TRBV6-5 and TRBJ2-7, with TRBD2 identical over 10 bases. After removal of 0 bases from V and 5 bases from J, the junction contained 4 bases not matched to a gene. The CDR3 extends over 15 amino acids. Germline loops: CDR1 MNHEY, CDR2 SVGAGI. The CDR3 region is CASSYSPSGSHEQYF. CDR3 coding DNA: TGTGCCAGCAGTTACTCGCCTAGCGGGAGCCACGAGCAGTACTTC.

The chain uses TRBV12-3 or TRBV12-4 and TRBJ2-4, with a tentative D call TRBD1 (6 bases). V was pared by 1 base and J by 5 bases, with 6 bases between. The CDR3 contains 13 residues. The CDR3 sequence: CASSLGTENIQYF. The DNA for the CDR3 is TGTGCCAGCAGTTTAGGGACAGAAAACATTCAGTACTTC.

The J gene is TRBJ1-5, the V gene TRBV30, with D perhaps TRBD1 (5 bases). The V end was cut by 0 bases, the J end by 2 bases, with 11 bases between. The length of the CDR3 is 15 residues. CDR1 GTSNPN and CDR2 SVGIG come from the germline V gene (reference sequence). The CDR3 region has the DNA TGTGCCTGGAGTGTAGGGGCCGGTGGCAATCAGCCCCAGCATTTT. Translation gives CAWSVGAGGNQPQHF. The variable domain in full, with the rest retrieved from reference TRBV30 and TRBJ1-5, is SQTIHQWPATLVQPVGSPLSLECTVEGTSNPNLYWYRQAAGRGLQLLFYSVGIGQISSEVPQNLSASRPQDRQFILSSKKLLLSDSGFYLCAWSVGAGGNQPQHFGDGTRLSIL.

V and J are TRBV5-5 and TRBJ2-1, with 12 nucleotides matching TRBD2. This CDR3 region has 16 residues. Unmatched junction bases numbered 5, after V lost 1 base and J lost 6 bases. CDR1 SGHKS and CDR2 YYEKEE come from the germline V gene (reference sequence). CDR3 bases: TGTGCCAGCAGCTTGTCAACTAGCGGGAGGTTCAATGAGCAGTTCTTC. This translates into CASSLSTSGRFNEQFF.

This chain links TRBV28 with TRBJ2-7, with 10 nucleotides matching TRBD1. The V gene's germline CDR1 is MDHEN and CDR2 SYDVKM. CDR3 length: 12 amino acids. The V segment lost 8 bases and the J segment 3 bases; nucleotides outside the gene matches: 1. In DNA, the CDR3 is TGTGCCAGCCGGGACAGGGGCTACGAGCAGTACTTC. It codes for CASRDRGYEQYF.

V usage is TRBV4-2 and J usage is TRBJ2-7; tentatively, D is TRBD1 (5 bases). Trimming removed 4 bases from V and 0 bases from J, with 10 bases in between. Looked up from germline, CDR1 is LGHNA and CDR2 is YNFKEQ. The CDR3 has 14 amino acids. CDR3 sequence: CASSPVGVSYEQYF. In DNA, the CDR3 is TGTGCCAGCAGCCCAGTAGGGGTCTCCTACGAGCAGTACTTC.

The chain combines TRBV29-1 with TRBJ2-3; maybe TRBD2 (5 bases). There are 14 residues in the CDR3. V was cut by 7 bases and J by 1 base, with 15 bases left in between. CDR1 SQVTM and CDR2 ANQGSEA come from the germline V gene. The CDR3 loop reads CSAILGVGTDTQYF. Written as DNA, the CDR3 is TGCAGCGCCATACTAGGAGTGGGCACAGATACGCAGTATTTT.

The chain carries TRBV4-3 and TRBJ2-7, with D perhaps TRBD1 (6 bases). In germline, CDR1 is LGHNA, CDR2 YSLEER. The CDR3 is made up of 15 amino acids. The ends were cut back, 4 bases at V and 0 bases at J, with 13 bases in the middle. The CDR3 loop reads CASSLAGTSSYEQYF. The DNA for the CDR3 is TGCGCCAGCAGCCTAGCCGGGACAAGCTCCTACGAGCAGTACTTC.

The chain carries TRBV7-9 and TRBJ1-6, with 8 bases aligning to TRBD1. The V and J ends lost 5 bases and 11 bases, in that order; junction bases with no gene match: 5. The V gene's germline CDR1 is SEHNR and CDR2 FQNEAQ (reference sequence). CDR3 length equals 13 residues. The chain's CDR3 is CASSPTGEAPLHF. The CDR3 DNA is TGTGCCAGCAGCCCGACAGGGGAGGCACCCCTCCACTTT.

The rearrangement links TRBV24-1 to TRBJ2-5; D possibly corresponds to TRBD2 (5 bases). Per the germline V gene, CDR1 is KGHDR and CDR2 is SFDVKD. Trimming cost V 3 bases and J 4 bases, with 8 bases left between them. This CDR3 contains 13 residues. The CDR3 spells CATSDPGIETQYF. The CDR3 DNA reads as TGTGCCACCAGTGATCCGGGGATAGAGACCCAGTACTTC.

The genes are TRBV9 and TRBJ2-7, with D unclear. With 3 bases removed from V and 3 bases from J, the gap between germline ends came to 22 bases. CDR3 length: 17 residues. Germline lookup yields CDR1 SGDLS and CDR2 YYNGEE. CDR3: CASSAGEMAWSNYEQYF. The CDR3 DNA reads TGTGCCAGCAGCGCCGGAGAGATGGCATGGTCTAACTACGAGCAGTACTTC.

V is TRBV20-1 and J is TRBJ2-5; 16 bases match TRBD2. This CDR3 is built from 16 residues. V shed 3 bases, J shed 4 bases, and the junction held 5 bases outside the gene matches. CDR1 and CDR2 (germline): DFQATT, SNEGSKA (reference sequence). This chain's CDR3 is CSASGTSGRARETQYF. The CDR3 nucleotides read TGCAGTGCTAGTGGGACTAGCGGGAGGGCCCGAGAGACCCAGTACTTC.

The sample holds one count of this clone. Here the CDR3 DNA reads TGTGCCAGCAGTTATGACCAGGGGTATATGGGCTACACCTTC. Translated: CASSYDQGYMGYTF. The chain employs TRBV6-5 and TRBJ1-2, with D possibly TRBD1 on 6 matching bases. Trimming shortened V by 3 bases and J by 8 bases, and 16 bases separated the two germline ends. This CDR3 spans 14 amino acids. Germline loops: CDR1 MNHEY, CDR2 SVGAGI.

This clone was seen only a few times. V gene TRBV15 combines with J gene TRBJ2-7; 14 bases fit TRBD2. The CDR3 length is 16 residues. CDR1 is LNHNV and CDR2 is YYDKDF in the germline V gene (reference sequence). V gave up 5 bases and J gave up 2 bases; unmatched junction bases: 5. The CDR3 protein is CATSRPGLAGAYEQYF. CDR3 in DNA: TGTGCCACCAGCCGGCCGGGACTAGCGGGAGCCTACGAGCAGTACTTC.

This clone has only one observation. The CDR3 is CASASYGSGAQETQYF. The CDR3 DNA sequence: TGTGCCAGCGCATCCTATGGGTCAGGGGCTCAAGAGACCCAGTACTTC. The chain couples TRBV19 to TRBJ2-5; D is perhaps TRBD1 (6 bases). Trimming pared 9 bases from V and 2 bases from J, leaving 22 bases between. Germline lookup yields CDR1 LNHDA and CDR2 SQIVND (reference sequence). The CDR3 runs 16 residues.

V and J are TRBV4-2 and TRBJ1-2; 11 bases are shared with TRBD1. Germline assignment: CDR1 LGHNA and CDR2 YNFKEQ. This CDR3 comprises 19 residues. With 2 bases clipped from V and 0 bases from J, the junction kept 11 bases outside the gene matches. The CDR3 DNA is TGTGCCAGCAGCCAACCCCCTGGACAGGGGGCTTATTCTAACTATGGCTACACCTTC. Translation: CASSQPPGQGAYSNYGYTF.

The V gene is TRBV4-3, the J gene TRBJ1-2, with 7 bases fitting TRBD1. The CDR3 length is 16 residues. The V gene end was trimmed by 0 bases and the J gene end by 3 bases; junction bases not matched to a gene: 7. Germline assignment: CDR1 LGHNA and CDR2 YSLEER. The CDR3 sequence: CASSQDSGTADYGYTF. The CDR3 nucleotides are TGCGCCAGCAGCCAAGATTCCGGGACAGCTGACTATGGCTACACCTTC.

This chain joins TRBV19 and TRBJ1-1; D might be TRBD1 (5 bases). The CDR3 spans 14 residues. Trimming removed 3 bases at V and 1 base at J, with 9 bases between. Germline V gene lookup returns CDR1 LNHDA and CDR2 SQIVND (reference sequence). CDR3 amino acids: CASSIQGWNTEAFF. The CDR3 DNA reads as TGTGCCAGTAGTATCCAGGGTTGGAACACTGAAGCTTTCTTT.

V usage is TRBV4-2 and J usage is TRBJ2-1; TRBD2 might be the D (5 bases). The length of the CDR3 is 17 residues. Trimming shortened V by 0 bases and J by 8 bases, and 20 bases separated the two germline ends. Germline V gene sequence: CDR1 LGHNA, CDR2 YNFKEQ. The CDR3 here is CASSQEWNGIYAYEQFF. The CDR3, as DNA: TGTGCCAGCAGCCAAGAATGGAACGGGATTTATGCCTATGAGCAGTTCTTC.

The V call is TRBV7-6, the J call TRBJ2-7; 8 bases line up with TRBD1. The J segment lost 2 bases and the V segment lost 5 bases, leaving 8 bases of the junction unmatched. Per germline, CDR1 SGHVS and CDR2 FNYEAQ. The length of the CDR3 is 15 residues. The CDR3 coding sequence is TGTGCCAGCAGCCCCGGACAGGGCCTTCCCTACGAGCAGTACTTC. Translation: CASSPGQGLPYEQYF.

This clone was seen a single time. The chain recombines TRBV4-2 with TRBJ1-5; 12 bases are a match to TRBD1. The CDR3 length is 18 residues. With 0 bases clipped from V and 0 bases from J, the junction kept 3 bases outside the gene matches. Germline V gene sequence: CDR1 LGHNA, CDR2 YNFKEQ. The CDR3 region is CASSQDGTGGYSNQPQHF. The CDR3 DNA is TGTGCCAGCAGCCAAGACGGGACAGGGGGCTATAGCAATCAGCCCCAGCATTTT.